What follows is one T cell receptor (beta chain) and its context. Antigen specificity is unknown. The data were taken from a study of OX40 agonist ivuxolimab in advanced cancers. Study-wide background: The drug used for patients, ivuxolimab, was an agonistic anti-OX40 (CD134) antibody. Partial responses were recorded for three patients, including one with hepatocellular carcinoma and two with cutaneous melanoma.

Study-wide results and limits: Expansion of clones was among the lowest in partial responders at 0.1-3.0 mg/kg.

Libraries were prepared by immunoSEQ multiplex PCR; TCRdb keeps only in-frame clonotypes and omits some of them. Seen here are tens of thousands of clones, roughly four fifths observed once, and the top ten hold 3.4%. The sequenced sample was CD4+ or CD8+ T cells sorted from blood, obtained in a trial of the OX40 agonist ivuxolimab. The sequence was collected from an adult with an advanced solid tumor such as melanoma, head and neck, liver or kidney cancer.

The CDR3 sequence is CASSSGQNYGYTF. The DNA of the CDR3 is TGTGCCAGCAGCTCCGGACAGAACTATGGCTACACCTTC. The chain recombines TRBV25-1 with TRBJ1-2, with TRBD1 as a possible D gene (6 bases). V lost 6 bases and J 2 bases, leaving 10 bases between the germline ends. CDR1 is MGHDK, CDR2 SYGVNS, per germline. The CDR3 is made up of 13 amino acids.